This entry concerns a single T cell receptor (beta chain). The antigen this receptor binds is unknown. No base-level quality is on record; no much larger clone is a single base apart. This entry comes from a study of blood T cell repertoires in COVID-19 (dated by TCRdb to between 2020 and 2021). About the full investigation: Samples covering the acute and convalescent phases of COVID-19 were provided by collaborators in the United States, Italy and Spain. The material from the prospective study consisted of cDNA or gDNA derived from T cells, B-cell-depleted T cells, or PBMCs. Subjects who had been exposed to COVID-19, were actively infected with it, or had recovered from it provided the deeply sampled blood TCRbeta repertoires that made up the dataset. The repertoires were released in a freely available public database intended as a resource for research on the immune response to SARS-CoV-2. Samples came from the ongoing ImmuneRACE study (first 160 participants) plus 1,254 subjects from 6 global collaborators. Sample metadata almost always included a de-identified subject ID, COVID-19 status, age in years and sex. Where HLA class I and class II types were available, the types were taken from metadata supplied by the sample provider, not from assay-based typing. Study-wide conclusions, independent of this receptor: The amount of clinical and demographic metadata varied by source and participant and was provided uncurated.

In the prospective study, participants were about 18 to 100 years old, resided in about two dozen geographic areas of the United States, and were enrolled through a virtual design. Cohort assignment in the prospective study relied on participant-reported clinical history from a screening survey and a study questionnaire. Each participant in the prospective study had whole blood, serum and a nasopharyngeal or oropharyngeal swab collected by mobile phlebotomists. Participants in the prospective study had the option to provide additional blood draws and questionnaires over a roughly 2-month period. Before DNA extraction, blood samples from the prospective study were shipped at room temperature or frozen. Inclusive of the bounding cysteine and phenylalanine, the CDR3 is 11 residues long. Only the CDR3 region is kept as DNA, spanning 33 bases read in frame from base 1. The germline V gene (reference sequence) sets CDR1 to DFQATT and CDR2 to SNEGSKA. At the junction V is shortened by 3 bases and J by 8 bases, with 8 bases in between.

TCRbeta CDR3 regions were amplified from genomic DNA by means of the immunoSEQ Assay, a bias-controlled multiplex PCR. Regarding the original processing steps: The number of nucleated cells in each sample was estimated by amplification of reference gene primers within the assay. To quantify the absolute abundance of each unique TCRbeta CDR3 rearrangement, sequence reads were collapsed and filtered. For each sample, productive Simpson clonality was calculated by taking the square root of Simpson's diversity index across productive rearrangements. Here the immuneACCESS table is served through TCRdb, limited to in-frame sequences with V and J called. Missing clones are a known gap in these copies; in checked studies unresolved V genes cover under half, and the rest lacks a known reason. V, J and clone size are taken as reported in that table, and D and trimming were inferred from the DNA itself. The sample table lists about 220,000 clones, about 79% of them with a count of one. The top ten clonotypes cover approximately 1.2% of the sample.

Sequencing input: PBMCs or T cells enriched from blood (not recorded which). Rearrangement joined TRBV20-1 to TRBJ2-1, with the identity of the D gene unclear. The TCR sequence derives from a woman in her 40s with acute COVID-19. The DNA is as follows: TGCAGTGCTAGGAAGCGCGATGAGCAGTTCTTC. The resulting protein is CSARKRDEQFF.